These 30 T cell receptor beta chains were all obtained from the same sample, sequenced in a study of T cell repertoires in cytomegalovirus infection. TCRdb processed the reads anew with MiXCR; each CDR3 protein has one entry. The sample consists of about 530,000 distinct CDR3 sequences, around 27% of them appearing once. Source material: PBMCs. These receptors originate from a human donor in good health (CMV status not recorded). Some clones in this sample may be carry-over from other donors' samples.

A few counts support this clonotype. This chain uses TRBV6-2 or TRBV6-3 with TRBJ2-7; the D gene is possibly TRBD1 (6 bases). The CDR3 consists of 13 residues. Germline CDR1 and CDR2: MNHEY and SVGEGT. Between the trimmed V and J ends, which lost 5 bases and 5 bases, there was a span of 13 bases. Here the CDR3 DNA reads TGTGCCAGCAGTCCAACAGGGTCCCACGAGCAGTACGTC. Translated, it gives CASSPTGSHEQYV.

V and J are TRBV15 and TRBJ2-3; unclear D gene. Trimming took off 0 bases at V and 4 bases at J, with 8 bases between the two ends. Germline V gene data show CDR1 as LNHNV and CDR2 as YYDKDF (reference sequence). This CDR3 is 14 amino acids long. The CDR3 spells CATSRDLGSDTQYF. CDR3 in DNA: TGTGCCACCAGCAGAGATCTCGGCTCAGATACGCAGTATTTT.

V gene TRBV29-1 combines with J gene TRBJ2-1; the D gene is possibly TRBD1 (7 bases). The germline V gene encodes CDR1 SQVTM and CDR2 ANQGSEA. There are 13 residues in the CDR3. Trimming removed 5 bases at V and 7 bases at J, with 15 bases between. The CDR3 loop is CSVYGQGGNEQFF. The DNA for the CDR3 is TGCAGCGTTTATGGGCAGGGGGGAAATGAGCAGTTCTTC.

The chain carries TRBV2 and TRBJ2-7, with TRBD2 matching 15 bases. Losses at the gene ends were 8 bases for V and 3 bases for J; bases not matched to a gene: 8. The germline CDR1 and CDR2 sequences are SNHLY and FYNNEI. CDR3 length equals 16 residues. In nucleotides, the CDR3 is TGTGCCAGCGCGGGACTAGCGGGAGGAATTCTCTACGAGCAGTACGTC. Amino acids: CASAGLAGGILYEQYV.

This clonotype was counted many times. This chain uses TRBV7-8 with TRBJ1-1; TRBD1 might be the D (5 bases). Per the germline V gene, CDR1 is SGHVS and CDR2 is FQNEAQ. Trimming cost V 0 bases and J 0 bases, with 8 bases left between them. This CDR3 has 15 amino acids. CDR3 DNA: TGTGCCAGCAGCTTAGCGCAGGGCTTGAACACTGAAGCTTTCTTT. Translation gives CASSLAQGLNTEAFF. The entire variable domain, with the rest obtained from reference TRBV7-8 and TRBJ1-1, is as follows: GAGVSQSPRYKVAKRGQDVALRCDPISGHVSLFWYQQALGQGPEFLTYFQNEAQLDKSGLPSDRFFAERPEGSVSTLKIQRTQQEDSAVYLCASSLAQGLNTEAFFGQGTRLTVV.

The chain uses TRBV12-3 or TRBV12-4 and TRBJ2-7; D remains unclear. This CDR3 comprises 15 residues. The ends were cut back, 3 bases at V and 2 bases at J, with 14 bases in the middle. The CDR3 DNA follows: TGTGCCAGCAGTTTTCCGTCACAAGGGACCTACGAGCAGTACTTC. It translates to CASSFPSQGTYEQYF.

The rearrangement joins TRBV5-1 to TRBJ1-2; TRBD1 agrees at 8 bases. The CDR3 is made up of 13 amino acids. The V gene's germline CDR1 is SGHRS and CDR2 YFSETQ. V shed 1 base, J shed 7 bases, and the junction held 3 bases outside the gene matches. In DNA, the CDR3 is TGCGCCAGCAGCTTGACAGGGGGTTCTGGCTACACCTTC. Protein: CASSLTGGSGYTF.

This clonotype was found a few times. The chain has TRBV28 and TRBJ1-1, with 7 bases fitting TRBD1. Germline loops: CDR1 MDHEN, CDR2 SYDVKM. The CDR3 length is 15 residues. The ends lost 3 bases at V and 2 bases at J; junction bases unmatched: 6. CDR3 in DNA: TGTGCCAGCAGTTTCAGGGGGACGATTAACACTGAAGCTTTCTTT. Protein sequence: CASSFRGTINTEAFF.

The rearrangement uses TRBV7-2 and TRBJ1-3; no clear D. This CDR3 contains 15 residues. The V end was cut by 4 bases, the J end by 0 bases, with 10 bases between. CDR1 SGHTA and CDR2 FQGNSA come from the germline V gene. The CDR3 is CASSWAGPSGNTIYF. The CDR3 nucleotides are TGTGCCAGCAGCTGGGCAGGTCCCTCTGGAAACACCATATATTTT.

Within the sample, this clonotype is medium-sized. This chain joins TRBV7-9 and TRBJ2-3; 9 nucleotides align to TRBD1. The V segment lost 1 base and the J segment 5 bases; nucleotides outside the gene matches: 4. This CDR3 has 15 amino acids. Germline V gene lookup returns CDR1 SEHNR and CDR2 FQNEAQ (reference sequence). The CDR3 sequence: CASSLDRGREDTQYF. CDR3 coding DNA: TGTGCCAGCAGCTTAGACAGGGGGCGTGAAGATACGCAGTATTTT.

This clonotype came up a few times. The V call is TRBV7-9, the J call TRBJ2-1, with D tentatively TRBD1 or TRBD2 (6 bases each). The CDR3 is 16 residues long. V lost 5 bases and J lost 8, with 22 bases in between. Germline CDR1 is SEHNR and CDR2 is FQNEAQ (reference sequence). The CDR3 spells CASSPPRGLVGYEQFF. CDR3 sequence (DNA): TGTGCCAGCAGCCCCCCTCGGGGGCTGGTAGGGTATGAGCAGTTCTTC.

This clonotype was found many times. CDR3 amino acids: CATRRSQWELFF. CDR3 sequence (DNA): TGTGCCACCCGGCGTTCCCAGTGGGAGCTGTTTTTT. The chain uses TRBV7-2 and TRBJ2-2; unclear D gene. V gave up 10 bases and J gave up 9 bases, with 15 bases separating them. Germline V gene sequence: CDR1 SGHTA, CDR2 FQGNSA. The CDR3 covers 12 residues.

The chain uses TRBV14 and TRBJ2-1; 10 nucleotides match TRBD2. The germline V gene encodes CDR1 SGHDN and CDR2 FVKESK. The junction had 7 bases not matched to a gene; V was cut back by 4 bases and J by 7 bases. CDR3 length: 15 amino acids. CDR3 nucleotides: TGTGCCAGCAGCCCACTAGCGGGAAGTATTAATGAGCAGTTCTTC. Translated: CASSPLAGSINEQFF.

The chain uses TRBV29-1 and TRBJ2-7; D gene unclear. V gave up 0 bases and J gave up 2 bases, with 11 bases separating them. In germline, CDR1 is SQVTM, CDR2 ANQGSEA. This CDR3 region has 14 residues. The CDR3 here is CSVEDDKRAYEQYF. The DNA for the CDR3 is TGCAGCGTTGAAGATGACAAGCGAGCCTACGAGCAGTACTTC.

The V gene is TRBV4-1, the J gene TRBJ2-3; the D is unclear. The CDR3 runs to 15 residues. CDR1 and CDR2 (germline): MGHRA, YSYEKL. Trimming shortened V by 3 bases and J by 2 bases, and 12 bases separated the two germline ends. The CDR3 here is CASSHRQRATDTQYF. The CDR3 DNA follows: TGCGCCAGCAGCCACCGACAAAGGGCCACAGATACGCAGTATTTT.

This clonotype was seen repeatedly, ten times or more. The CDR3 spells CASSFGTWDEKLFF. CDR3 DNA sequence: TGTGCCAGCAGTTTCGGGACATGGGACGAAAAACTGTTTTTT. The V and J genes are TRBV12-3 or TRBV12-4 and TRBJ1-4; TRBD1 might be the D (6 bases). V shed 3 bases and J shed 8 bases, with 13 bases lying between them. This CDR3 region has 14 residues.

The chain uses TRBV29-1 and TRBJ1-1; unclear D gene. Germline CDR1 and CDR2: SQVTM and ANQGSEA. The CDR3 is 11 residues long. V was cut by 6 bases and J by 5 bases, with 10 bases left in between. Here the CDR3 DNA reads TGCAGCGTCCCCGGGAGGACTGAAGCTTTCTTT. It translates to CSVPGRTEAFF.

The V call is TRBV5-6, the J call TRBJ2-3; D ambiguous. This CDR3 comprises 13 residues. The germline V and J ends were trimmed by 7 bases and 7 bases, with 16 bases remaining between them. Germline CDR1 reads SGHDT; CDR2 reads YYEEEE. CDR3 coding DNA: TGTGCCAGCGGTGACTCCCTCCGATATACGCAGTATTTT. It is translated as CASGDSLRYTQYF.

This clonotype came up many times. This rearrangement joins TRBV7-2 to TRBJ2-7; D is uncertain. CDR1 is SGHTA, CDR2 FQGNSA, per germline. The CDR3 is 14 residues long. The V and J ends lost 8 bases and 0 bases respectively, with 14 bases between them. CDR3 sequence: CASAKTLNSYEQYF. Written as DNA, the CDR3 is TGTGCCAGCGCCAAGACACTAAACTCCTACGAGCAGTACTTC.

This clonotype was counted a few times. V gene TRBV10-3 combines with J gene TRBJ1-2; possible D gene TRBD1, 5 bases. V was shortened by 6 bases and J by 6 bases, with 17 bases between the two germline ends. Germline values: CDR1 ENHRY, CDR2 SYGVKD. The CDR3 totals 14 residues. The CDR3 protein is CAIRTPRGDDGYTF. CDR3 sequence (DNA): TGTGCCATCAGGACCCCCAGAGGGGATGATGGCTACACCTTC.

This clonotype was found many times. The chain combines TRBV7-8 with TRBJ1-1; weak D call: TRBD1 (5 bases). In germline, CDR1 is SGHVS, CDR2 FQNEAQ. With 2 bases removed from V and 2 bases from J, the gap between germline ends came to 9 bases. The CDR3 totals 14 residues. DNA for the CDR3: TGTGCCAGCAGCTTATCAGGGTCTAACACTGAAGCTTTCTTT. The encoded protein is CASSLSGSNTEAFF.

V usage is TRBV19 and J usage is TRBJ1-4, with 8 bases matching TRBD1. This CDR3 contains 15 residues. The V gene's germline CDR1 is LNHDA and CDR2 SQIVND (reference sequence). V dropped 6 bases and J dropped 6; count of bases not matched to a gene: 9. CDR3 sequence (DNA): TGTGCCAGTAGGGGACAGGCCGGGGGTGATGAAAAACTGTTTTTT. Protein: CASRGQAGGDEKLFF.

CDR3 loop: CASRSSGNNEQFF. For the CDR3, the DNA is TGTGCCAGTAGATCTAGCGGAAACAATGAGCAGTTCTTC. The rearrangement links TRBV19 to TRBJ2-1; 7 bases match TRBD2. Germline assignment: CDR1 LNHDA and CDR2 SQIVND (reference sequence). This CDR3 comprises 13 residues. Trimming cost V 6 bases and J 5 bases; bases outside gene matches: 4. The variable domain in full, completed from reference TRBV19 and TRBJ2-1, reads DGGITQSPKYLFRKEGQNVTLSCEQNLNHDAMYWYRQDPGQGLRLIYYSQIVNDFQKGDIAEGYSVSREKKESFPLTVTSAQKNPTAFYLCASRSSGNNEQFFGPGTRLTVL.

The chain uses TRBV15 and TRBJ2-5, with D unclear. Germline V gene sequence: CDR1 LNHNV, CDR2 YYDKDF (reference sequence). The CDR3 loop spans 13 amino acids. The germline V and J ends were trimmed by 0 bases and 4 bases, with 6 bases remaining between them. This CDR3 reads CATSREVLETQYF. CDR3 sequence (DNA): TGTGCCACCAGCAGAGAGGTTTTAGAGACCCAGTACTTC.

CDR3 bases: TGCAGTGCTAGAGATCGGAGAAGGGGGCGCATACATGAAAAACTGTTTTTT. It translates to CSARDRRRGRIHEKLFF. This chain connects TRBV20-1 to TRBJ1-4, with 7 bases fitting TRBD1. Germline CDR1 is DFQATT and CDR2 is SNEGSKA (reference sequence). Trimming took 0 bases from V and 6 from J; bases not matched to a gene: 13. There are 17 residues in the CDR3.

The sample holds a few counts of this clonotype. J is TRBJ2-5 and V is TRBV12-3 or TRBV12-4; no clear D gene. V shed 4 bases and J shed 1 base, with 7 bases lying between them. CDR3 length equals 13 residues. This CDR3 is CASSYYGQETQYF. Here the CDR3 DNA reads TGTGCCAGCAGTTATTATGGCCAAGAGACCCAGTACTTC.

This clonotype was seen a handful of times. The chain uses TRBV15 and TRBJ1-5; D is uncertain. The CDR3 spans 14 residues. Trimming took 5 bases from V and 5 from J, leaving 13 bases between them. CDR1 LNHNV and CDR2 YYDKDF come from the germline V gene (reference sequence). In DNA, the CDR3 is TGTGCCACCAGCCGTTCCTCTGGTCATCAGCCCCAGCATTTT. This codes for CATSRSSGHQPQHF.

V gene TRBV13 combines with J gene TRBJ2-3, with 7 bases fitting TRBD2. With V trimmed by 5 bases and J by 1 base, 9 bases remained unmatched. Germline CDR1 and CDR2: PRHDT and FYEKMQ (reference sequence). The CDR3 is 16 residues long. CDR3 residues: CASSPAGDGRTDTQYF. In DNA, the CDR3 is TGTGCCAGCAGCCCTGCGGGGGATGGTCGCACAGATACGCAGTATTTT.

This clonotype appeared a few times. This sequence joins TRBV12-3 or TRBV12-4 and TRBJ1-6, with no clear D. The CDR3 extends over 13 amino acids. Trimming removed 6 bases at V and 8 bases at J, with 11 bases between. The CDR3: CASRWDGDSPLHF. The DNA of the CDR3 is TGTGCCAGCAGATGGGATGGGGATTCACCCCTCCACTTT.

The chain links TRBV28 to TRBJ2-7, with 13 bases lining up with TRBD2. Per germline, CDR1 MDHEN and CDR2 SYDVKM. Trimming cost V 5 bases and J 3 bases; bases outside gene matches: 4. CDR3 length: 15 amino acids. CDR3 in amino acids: CASSVGTSGIYEQYF. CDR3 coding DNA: TGTGCCAGCAGTGTCGGGACTAGCGGGATCTACGAGCAGTACTTC.